Presented here are 2 T cell receptor beta chains from one specimen sequenced in a study of response to subunit inactivated influenza vaccine (dated by TCRdb to the late 2010s). Library construction relied on RT-PCR. The run used an Illumina HiSeq 2500. The raw public reads went through TCRdb reprocessing: fastp at Q25, MiXCR clone calling, in-frame beta chains kept. Rows with one shared CDR3 protein collapse into an entry with the most common genes and DNA. A total of over 800,000 distinct CDR3 sequences appear in this sample, around 20% of them only once. Clones ranked in the top ten supply around 9.6% of the sample. Specimen: PBMCs from blood, collected about 5 days after vaccination. Source of these receptors: a man aged 50 to 60 who received an inactivated influenza vaccine. Donor details come from another sample of the same person, matched by shared clones.

This clonotype has more than one count but fewer than ten. V usage is TRBV7-2 and J usage is TRBJ2-5, with 12 bases aligning to TRBD2. The ends lost 2 bases at V and 5 bases at J; junction bases unmatched: 6. Germline CDR1 SGHTA, CDR2 FQGNSA. This CDR3 has 16 residues. Here the CDR3 reads CASSLRRTSGVETQYF. CDR3 sequence (DNA): TGTGCCAGCAGCTTACGGAGGACTAGCGGGGTGGAGACCCAGTACTTC.

This clonotype has more than one count but fewer than ten. This rearrangement joins TRBV5-1 to TRBJ1-6, with D hard to call. Trimming left V 4 bases short and J 9 bases short, with 8 bases between. CDR1 and CDR2 from the germline V gene are SGHRS and YFSETQ. CDR3 size: 12 residues. CDR3 protein: CASSPDGSPLHF. In DNA form, the CDR3 reads TGCGCCAGCAGCCCGGACGGTTCACCCCTCCACTTT.